A single sample is the source of the 19 T cell receptor beta chains below, sequenced in a study of shared clonotypes between healthy human individuals. This table comes from immunoSEQ multiplex PCR, and its TCRdb copy is limited to in-frame clones, with some not included. The repertoire consists of around 2.1 million clones, with approximately 94% occurring once and the leading ten covering 0.13%. The sequenced sample was naive CD4+ T cells sorted from blood. Subset specified: CD45RA+ positively selected. All receptors come from a man between 18 and 29 years old in good health.

V is TRBV30 and J is TRBJ1-4; D gene ambiguous. Between the trimmed V and J ends, which lost 0 bases and 5 bases, there was a span of 13 bases. Germline CDR1 and CDR2: GTSNPN and SVGIG (reference sequence). This CDR3 region has 15 residues. The CDR3 sequence: CAWSVQAGSNEKLFF. The CDR3 region has the DNA TGTGCCTGGAGTGTACAAGCCGGCTCGAATGAAAAACTGTTTTTT.

This chain connects TRBV5-1 to TRBJ1-2, with TRBD1 as a possible D gene (5 bases). Trimming pared 4 bases from V and 5 bases from J, leaving 12 bases between. CDR1 SGHRS and CDR2 YFSETQ come from the germline V gene. This CDR3 spans 13 amino acids. CDR3 region: CASSLTTGYGYTF. The CDR3 DNA follows: TGCGCCAGCAGCCTTACTACAGGATATGGCTACACCTTC.

The chain has TRBV7-3 and TRBJ2-1; a weak D match, TRBD1 (6 bases). There are 16 residues in the CDR3. Germline loops: CDR1 SGHTA, CDR2 FQGTGA. The germline V and J ends were trimmed by 1 base and 8 bases, with 18 bases remaining between them. CDR3 protein: CASSLRGTTEFHEQFF. The CDR3 nucleotides are TGTGCCAGCAGCTTAAGGGGGACAACCGAGTTCCATGAGCAGTTCTTC. Full variable domain (missing parts from reference TRBV7-3 and TRBJ2-1): GAGVSQTPSNKVTEKGKYVELRCDPISGHTALYWYRQSLGQGPEFLIYFQGTGAADDSGLPNDRFFAVRPEGSVSTLKIQRTERGDSAVYLCASSLRGTTEFHEQFFGPGTRLTVL.

The V gene is TRBV7-2, the J gene TRBJ1-5; D not certain. Per germline, CDR1 SGHTA and CDR2 FQGNSA. The CDR3 contains 18 residues. Trimming removed 0 bases at V and 0 bases at J, with 15 bases between. The CDR3 is CASSLASGTAYSNQPQHF. Here the CDR3 DNA reads TGTGCCAGCAGCTTAGCGTCCGGAACGGCATATAGCAATCAGCCCCAGCATTTT.

This chain joins TRBV5-4 and TRBJ2-5, with a possible D match to TRBD1 (5 bases). CDR1 SGHNT and CDR2 YYREEE come from the germline V gene (reference sequence). The ends were cut back, 4 bases at V and 5 bases at J, with 15 bases in the middle. CDR3 length equals 14 residues. The CDR3 nucleotides are TGTGCCAGCAGCGTTCAGGGTTCCGACGAGACCCAGTACTTC. It specifies CASSVQGSDETQYF.

V and J are TRBV9 and TRBJ2-7; 7 bases line up with TRBD2. CDR1 is SGDLS and CDR2 is YYNGEE in the germline V gene. The length of the CDR3 is 15 residues. J lost 4 bases, V lost 0 bases, and 7 bases had no gene match. CDR3 sequence: CASSVEEGLIYEQYF. For the CDR3, the DNA is TGTGCCAGCAGCGTAGAAGAGGGACTAATATACGAGCAGTACTTC.

The rearrangement joins TRBV11-2 to TRBJ2-7, with a possible D match to TRBD1 (6 bases). The germline gives CDR1 SGHAT, CDR2 FQNNGV. Trimming shortened V by 2 bases and J by 3 bases, and 17 bases separated the two germline ends. The CDR3 is 16 amino acids. This CDR3 reads CASSLSTGLLYYEQYF. DNA of the CDR3: TGTGCCAGCAGCTTATCGACAGGCCTTTTATACTACGAGCAGTACTTC.

The chain carries TRBV2 and TRBJ2-1; maybe TRBD1 (6 bases). Germline lookup yields CDR1 SNHLY and CDR2 FYNNEI. V was pared by 3 bases and J by 13 bases, with 13 bases between. The CDR3 spans 12 residues. CDR3 residues: CASSEGALSQFF. CDR3 sequence (DNA): TGTGCCAGCAGTGAGGGGGCCTTAAGTCAGTTCTTC.

The chain employs TRBV7-9 and TRBJ2-2, with D possibly matching TRBD1 (5 bases). V lost 6 bases to trimming and J lost 4 bases, with 12 bases between them. The CDR3 loop spans 14 amino acids. Germline assignment: CDR1 SEHNR and CDR2 FQNEAQ (reference sequence). The CDR3 bases are TGTGCCAGCAGTACAGGAAAATCCACCGGGGAGCTGTTTTTT. It encodes CASSTGKSTGELFF.

The chain links TRBV6-5 to TRBJ2-4; D may be TRBD1 (5 bases). V lost 0 bases and J lost 15, with 21 bases in between. Germline lookup yields CDR1 MNHEY and CDR2 SVGAGI. The CDR3 is made up of 15 amino acids. The CDR3 loop reads CASSYSPGHAGFMYF. The CDR3, as DNA: TGTGCCAGCAGTTACTCGCCAGGTCACGCAGGGTTCATGTACTTC.

This clone occurred once. The chain employs TRBV7-2 and TRBJ1-2; D gene uncertain. Per the germline V gene, CDR1 is SGHTA and CDR2 is FQGNSA. The length of the CDR3 is 12 residues. The ends were cut back, 3 bases at V and 2 bases at J, with 4 bases in the middle. CDR3 nucleotide sequence: TGTGCCAGCAGCTTGTACAACTATGGCTACACCTTC. It specifies CASSLYNYGYTF.

The chain employs TRBV6-6 and TRBJ1-1; 7 bases agree with TRBD1. Germline V lookup: CDR1 MNHNY, CDR2 SVGAGI (reference sequence). After removal of 5 bases from V and 2 bases from J, the junction contained 8 bases not matched to a gene. This CDR3 spans 15 amino acids. CDR3: CASSNNRGRNTEAFF. The CDR3 coding sequence is TGTGCCAGCAGTAATAACAGGGGAAGAAACACTGAAGCTTTCTTT.

The genes are TRBV7-9 and TRBJ2-1; D remains ambiguous. Between the trimmed V and J ends, which lost 6 bases and 5 bases, there was a span of 8 bases. The CDR3 totals 12 residues. Germline CDR1 and CDR2: SEHNR and FQNEAQ (reference sequence). The CDR3 bases are TGTGCCAGCAGTCGCAGTGACAATGAGCAGTTCTTC. Translated, it gives CASSRSDNEQFF. Complete variable domain (other parts from reference TRBV7-9 and TRBJ2-1): DTGVSQNPRHKITKRGQNVTFRCDPISEHNRLYWYRQTLGQGPEFLTYFQNEAQLEKSRLLSDRFSAERPKGSFSTLEIQRTEQGDSAMYLCASSRSDNEQFFGPGTRLTVL.

The rearrangement links TRBV27 to TRBJ2-7; D gene unclear. V was clipped by 4 bases and J by 6 bases, with 7 bases between them. The CDR3 has 11 residues. Per germline, CDR1 MNHEY and CDR2 SMNVEV (reference sequence). In DNA form, the CDR3 reads TGTGCCAGCAGTTCCCCAGGCGAGCAGTACTTC. Translated, it gives CASSSPGEQYF.

The chain has TRBV6-5 and TRBJ2-5; D is unclear. Per germline, CDR1 MNHEY and CDR2 SVGAGI. Trimming removed 2 bases at V and 4 bases at J, with 8 bases between. This CDR3 comprises 13 residues. This CDR3 reads CASSYGIVETQYF. CDR3 coding DNA: TGTGCCAGCAGTTACGGGATTGTAGAGACCCAGTACTTC.

The chain combines TRBV4-3 with TRBJ1-6; 7 nucleotides agree with TRBD1. J lost 9 bases, V lost 3 bases, and 5 bases had no gene match. Looked up from germline, CDR1 is LGHNA and CDR2 is YSLEER. The CDR3 consists of 14 residues. The CDR3 nucleotides read TGCGCCAGCAGCCAGAGGACAGGAGGTTCACCCCTCCACTTT. Residues: CASSQRTGGSPLHF.

This chain links TRBV19 with TRBJ2-7; TRBD2 aligns across 7 bases. The CDR3 length is 14 residues. V lost 3 bases and J lost 2; bases outside the gene matches: 4. Per the germline V gene, CDR1 is LNHDA and CDR2 is SQIVND (reference sequence). Here the CDR3 reads CASSMGGTPYEQYF. In nucleotides, the CDR3 is TGTGCCAGTAGTATGGGGGGGACCCCCTACGAGCAGTACTTC.

V is TRBV10-3 and J is TRBJ1-1; no reliable D call. V gave up 2 bases and J gave up 0 bases, with 13 bases separating them. This CDR3 has 16 amino acids. Germline-derived CDR1 and CDR2 are ENHRY and SYGVKD. The CDR3 coding sequence is TGTGCCATCAGTGAGCCAATCGCTGAACTGAACACTGAAGCTTTCTTT. The encoded protein is CAISEPIAELNTEAFF.

In this sample, this clone turned up a few times. This specimen includes other DNA sequences encoding the same CDR3. The J gene is TRBJ1-1, the V gene TRBV6-5, with D possibly being TRBD1 (5 bases). Deletions cut 6 bases from V and 1 base from J, with 12 bases between. Germline V gene data show CDR1 as MNHEY and CDR2 as SVGAGI. This CDR3 contains 14 residues. The CDR3 is CASSRGTANTEAFF. CDR3 nucleotides: TGTGCCAGCAGCCGTGGGACGGCGAACACTGAAGCTTTCTTT.